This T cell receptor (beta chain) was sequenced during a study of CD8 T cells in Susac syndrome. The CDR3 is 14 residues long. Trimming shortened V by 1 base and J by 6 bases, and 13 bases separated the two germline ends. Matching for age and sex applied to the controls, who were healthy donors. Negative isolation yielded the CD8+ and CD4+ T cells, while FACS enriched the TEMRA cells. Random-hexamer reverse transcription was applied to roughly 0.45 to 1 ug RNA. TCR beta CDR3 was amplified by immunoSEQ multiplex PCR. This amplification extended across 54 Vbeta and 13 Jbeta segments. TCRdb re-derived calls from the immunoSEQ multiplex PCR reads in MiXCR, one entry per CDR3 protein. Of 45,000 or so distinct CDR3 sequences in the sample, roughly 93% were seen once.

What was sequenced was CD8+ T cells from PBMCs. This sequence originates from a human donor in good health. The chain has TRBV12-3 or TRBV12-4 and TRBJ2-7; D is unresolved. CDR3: CASSLGRGPVEQYF. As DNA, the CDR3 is TGTGCCAGCAGTTTAGGGCGTGGTCCAGTCGAGCAGTACTTC.